Each of the 5 T cell receptor beta chains below was sequenced from the same sample in a study of blood T cell repertoires in COVID-19. Some clones are missing from TCRdb's copy, which holds only in-frame ones; the method was immunoSEQ multiplex PCR. The sample holds about 220,000 clones; less than 85% are singletons and the top ten take about 3.6%. The specimen was peripheral blood. The receptors come from a woman aged 80 or older with acute or convalescent COVID-19.

The chain combines TRBV6-5 with TRBJ1-6; D is possibly TRBD1 (5 bases). Germline V CDR1 and CDR2: MNHEY, SVGAGI. CDR3 length: 15 amino acids. Trimming removed 2 bases at V and 8 bases at J, with 13 bases between. CDR3 sequence reads: CASSYGQPGDSPLHF. CDR3 nucleotide sequence: TGTGCCAGCAGTTACGGTCAGCCGGGGGATTCACCCCTCCACTTT.

J is TRBJ2-1 and V is TRBV3-1 (or the pseudogene TRBV3-2), with 10 bases that match TRBD1. CDR3 length: 16 residues. In germline, CDR1 is LGHDT, CDR2 YNNKEL (reference sequence). V gave up 4 bases and J gave up 5 bases; unmatched junction bases: 8. The CDR3 DNA follows: TGTGCCAGCAGCCCCCTGGGGGACAGGGGCAACAATGAGCAGTTCTTC. It yields the protein CASSPLGDRGNNEQFF.

The CDR3 protein is CSTSWDTYNEQFF. CDR3 nucleotide sequence: TGCAGCACTAGCTGGGATACCTACAATGAGCAGTTCTTC. The rearrangement joins TRBV29-1 to TRBJ2-1, with a tentative D call TRBD2 (6 bases). Trimming left V 8 bases short and J 2 bases short, with 13 bases between. The germline gives CDR1 SQVTM, CDR2 ANQGSEA. The CDR3 has 13 amino acids.

With regard to this clone: Additional DNA sequences in this sample encode the identical CDR3. This chain uses TRBV4-2 with TRBJ1-1; maybe TRBD1 (6 bases). The V gene's germline CDR1 is LGHNA and CDR2 YNFKEQ. Deletions cut 0 bases from V and 1 base from J, with 6 bases between. The CDR3 extends over 14 amino acids. CDR3: CASSQDRGNTEAFF. The CDR3 nucleotides are TGTGCCAGCAGCCAAGACAGGGGGAACACTGAAGCTTTCTTT.

This clone appeared a single time. V is TRBV7-3 and J is TRBJ2-3; 10 bases align to TRBD2. Germline assignment: CDR1 SGHTA and CDR2 FQGTGA. The CDR3 has 17 residues. V was pared by 2 bases and J by 4 bases, with 9 bases of the junction left unmatched. CDR3 in amino acids: CASSLVALAGGPDTQYF. The CDR3 nucleotides are TGTGCCAGCAGCTTAGTCGCGTTAGCGGGGGGACCAGATACGCAGTATTTT.